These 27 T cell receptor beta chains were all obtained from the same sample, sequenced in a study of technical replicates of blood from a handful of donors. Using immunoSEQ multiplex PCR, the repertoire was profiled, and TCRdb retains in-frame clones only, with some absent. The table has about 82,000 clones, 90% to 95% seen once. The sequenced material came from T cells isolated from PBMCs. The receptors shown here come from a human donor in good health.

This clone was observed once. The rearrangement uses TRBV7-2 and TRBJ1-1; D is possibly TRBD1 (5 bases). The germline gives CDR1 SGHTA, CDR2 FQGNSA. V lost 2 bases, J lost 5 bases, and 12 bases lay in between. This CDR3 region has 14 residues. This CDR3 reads CASSLLNGGTEAFF. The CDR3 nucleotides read TGTGCCAGCAGCTTATTGAACGGGGGAACTGAAGCTTTCTTT.

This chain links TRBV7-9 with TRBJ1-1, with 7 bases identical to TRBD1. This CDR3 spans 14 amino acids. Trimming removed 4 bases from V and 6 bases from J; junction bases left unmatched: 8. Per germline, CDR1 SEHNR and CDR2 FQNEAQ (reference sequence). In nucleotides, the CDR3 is TGTGCCAGCAGCTATGACAGGGATTACGCTGAAGCTTTCTTT. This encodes CASSYDRDYAEAFF.

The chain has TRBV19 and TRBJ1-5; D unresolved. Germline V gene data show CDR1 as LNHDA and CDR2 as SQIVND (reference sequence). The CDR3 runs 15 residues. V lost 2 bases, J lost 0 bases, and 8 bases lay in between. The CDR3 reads CASSILVSSNQPQHF. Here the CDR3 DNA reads TGTGCCAGTAGTATACTGGTGAGTAGCAATCAGCCCCAGCATTTT.

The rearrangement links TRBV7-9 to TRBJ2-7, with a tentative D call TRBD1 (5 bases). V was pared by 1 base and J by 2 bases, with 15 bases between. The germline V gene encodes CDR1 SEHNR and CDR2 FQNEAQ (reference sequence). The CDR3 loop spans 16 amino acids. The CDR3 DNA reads TGTGCCAGCAGCTTAGGGGGCAGCAAGTACCCCTACGAGCAGTACTTC. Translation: CASSLGGSKYPYEQYF. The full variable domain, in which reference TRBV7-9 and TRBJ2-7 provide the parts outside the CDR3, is DTGVSQNPRHKITKRGQNVTFRCDPISEHNRLYWYRQTLGQGPEFLTYFQNEAQLEKSRLLSDRFSAERPKGSFSTLEIQRTEQGDSAMYLCASSLGGSKYPYEQYFGPGTRLTVT.

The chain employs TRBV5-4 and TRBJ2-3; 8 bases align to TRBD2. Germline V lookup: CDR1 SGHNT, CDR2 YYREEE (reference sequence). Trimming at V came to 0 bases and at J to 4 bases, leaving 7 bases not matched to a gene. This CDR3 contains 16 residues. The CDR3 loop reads CASSLGVASGPDTQYF. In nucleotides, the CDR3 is TGTGCCAGCAGCTTGGGGGTCGCTAGCGGGCCAGATACGCAGTATTTT. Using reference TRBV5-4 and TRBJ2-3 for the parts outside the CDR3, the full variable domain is ETGVTQSPTHLIKTRGQQVTLRCSSQSGHNTVSWYQQALGQGPQFIFQYYREEENGRGNFPPRFSGLQFPNYSSELNVNALELDDSALYLCASSLGVASGPDTQYFGPGTRLTVL.

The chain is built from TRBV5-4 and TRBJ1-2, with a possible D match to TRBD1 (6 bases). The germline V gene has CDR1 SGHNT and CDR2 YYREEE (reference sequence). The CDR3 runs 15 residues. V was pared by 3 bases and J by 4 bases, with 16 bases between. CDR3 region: CASSSPQGATYGYTF. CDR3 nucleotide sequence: TGTGCCAGCAGCTCTCCACAGGGAGCCACCTATGGCTACACCTTC.

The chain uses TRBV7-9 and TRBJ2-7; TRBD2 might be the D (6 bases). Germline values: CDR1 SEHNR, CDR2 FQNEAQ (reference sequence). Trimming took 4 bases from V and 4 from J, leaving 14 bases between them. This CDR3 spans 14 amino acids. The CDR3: CASSSLALPYEQYF. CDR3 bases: TGTGCCAGCAGCTCACTAGCTCTACCATACGAGCAGTACTTC. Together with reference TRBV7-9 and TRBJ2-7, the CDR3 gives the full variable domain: DTGVSQNPRHKITKRGQNVTFRCDPISEHNRLYWYRQTLGQGPEFLTYFQNEAQLEKSRLLSDRFSAERPKGSFSTLEIQRTEQGDSAMYLCASSSLALPYEQYFGPGTRLTVT.

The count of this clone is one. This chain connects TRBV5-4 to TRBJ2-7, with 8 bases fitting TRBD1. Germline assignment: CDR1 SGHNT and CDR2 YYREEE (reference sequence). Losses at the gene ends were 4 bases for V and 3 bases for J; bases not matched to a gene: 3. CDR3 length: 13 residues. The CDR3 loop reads CASSLTGGYEQYF. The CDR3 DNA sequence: TGTGCCAGCAGCCTTACAGGGGGCTACGAGCAGTACTTC.

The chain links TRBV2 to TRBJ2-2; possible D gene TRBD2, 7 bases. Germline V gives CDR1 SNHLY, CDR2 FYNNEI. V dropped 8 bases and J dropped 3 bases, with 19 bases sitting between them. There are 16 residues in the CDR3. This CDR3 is CASVGGGVLYTGELFF. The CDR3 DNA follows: TGTGCCAGCGTGGGAGGGGGGGTTTTATACACCGGGGAGCTGTTTTTT. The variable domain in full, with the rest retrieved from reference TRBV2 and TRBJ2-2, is EPEVTQTPSHQVTQMGQEVILRCVPISNHLYFYWYRQILGQKVEFLVSFYNNEISEKSEIFDDQFSVERPDGSNFTLKIRSTKLEDSAMYFCASVGGGVLYTGELFFGEGSRLTVL.

DNA for the CDR3: TGTGCCAGCAGTGACTTTACCAGGGGATATGGCTACACCTTC. This translates into CASSDFTRGYGYTF. The chain combines TRBV25-1 with TRBJ1-2; possible D gene TRBD1, 6 bases. With 3 bases removed from V and 5 bases from J, the gap between germline ends came to 13 bases. Germline V gene data show CDR1 as MGHDK and CDR2 as SYGVNS. The CDR3 extends over 14 amino acids.

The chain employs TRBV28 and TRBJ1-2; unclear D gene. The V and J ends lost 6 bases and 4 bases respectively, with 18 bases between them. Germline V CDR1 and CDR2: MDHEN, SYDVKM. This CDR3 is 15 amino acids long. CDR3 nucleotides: TGTGCCAGCAGCCAAACACCAAGTTTTCCCTATGGCTACACCTTC. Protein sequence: CASSQTPSFPYGYTF.

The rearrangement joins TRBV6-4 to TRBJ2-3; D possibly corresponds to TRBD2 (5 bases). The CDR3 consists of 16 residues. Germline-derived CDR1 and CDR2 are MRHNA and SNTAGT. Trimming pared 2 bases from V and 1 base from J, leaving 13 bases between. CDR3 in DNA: TGTGCCAGCAGTGACATGGCGGGCCGGGGCACAGATACGCAGTATTTT. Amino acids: CASSDMAGRGTDTQYF.

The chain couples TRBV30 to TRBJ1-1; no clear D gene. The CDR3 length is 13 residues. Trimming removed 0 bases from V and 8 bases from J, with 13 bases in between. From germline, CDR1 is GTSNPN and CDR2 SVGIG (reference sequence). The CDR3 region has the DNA TGTGCCTGGAGTGTACGAGCGGGCAAAGAAGCTTTCTTT. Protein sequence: CAWSVRAGKEAFF.

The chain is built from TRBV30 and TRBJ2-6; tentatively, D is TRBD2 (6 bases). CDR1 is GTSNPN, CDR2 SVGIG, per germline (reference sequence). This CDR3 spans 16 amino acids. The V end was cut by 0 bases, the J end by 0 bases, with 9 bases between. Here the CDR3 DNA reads TGTGCCTGGAGTGTGGAGGACTACTCTGGGGCCAACGTCCTGACTTTC. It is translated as CAWSVEDYSGANVLTF.

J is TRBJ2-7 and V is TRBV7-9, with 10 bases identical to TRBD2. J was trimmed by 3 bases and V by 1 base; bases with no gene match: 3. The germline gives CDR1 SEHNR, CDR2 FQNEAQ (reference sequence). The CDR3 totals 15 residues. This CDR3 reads CASSLVPSGGYEQYF. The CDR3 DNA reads TGTGCCAGCAGCTTAGTTCCTAGCGGGGGCTACGAGCAGTACTTC.

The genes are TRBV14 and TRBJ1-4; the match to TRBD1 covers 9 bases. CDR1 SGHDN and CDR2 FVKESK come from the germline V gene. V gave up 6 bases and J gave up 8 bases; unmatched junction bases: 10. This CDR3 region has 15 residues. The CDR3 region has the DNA TGTGCCAGCAGTTCTAAACAGGGGGCTGAGGAAAAACTGTTTTTT. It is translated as CASSSKQGAEEKLFF.

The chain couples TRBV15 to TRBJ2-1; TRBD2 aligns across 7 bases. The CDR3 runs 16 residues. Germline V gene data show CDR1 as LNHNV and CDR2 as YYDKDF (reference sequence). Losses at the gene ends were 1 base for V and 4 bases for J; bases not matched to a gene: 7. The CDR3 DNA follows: TGTGCCACCAGCAGAGGCGCGGGAGTTTTGTACAATGAGCAGTTCTTC. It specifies CATSRGAGVLYNEQFF.

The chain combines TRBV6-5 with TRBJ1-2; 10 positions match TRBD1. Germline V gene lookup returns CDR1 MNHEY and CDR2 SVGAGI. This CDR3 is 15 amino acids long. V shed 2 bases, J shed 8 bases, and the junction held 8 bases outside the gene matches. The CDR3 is CASSYTRQGARGYTF. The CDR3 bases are TGTGCCAGCAGTTACACCCGACAGGGGGCTCGAGGCTACACCTTC.

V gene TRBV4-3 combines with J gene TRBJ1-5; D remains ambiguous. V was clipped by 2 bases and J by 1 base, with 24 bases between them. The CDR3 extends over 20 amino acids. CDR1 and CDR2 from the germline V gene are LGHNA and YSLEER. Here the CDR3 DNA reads TGCGCCAGCAGCCAACATTATCTATCGCAGGCTTCGTCGAGCAATCAGCCCCAGCATTTT. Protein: CASSQHYLSQASSSNQPQHF.

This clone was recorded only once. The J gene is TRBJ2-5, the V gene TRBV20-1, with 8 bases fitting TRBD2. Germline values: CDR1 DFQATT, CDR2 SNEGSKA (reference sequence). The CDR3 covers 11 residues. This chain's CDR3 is CSPLAVETQYF. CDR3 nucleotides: TGCAGCCCACTAGCGGTTGAGACCCAGTACTTC.

Here the CDR3 reads CASEQDGNYGYTF. For the CDR3, the DNA is TGTGCCAGCGAACAGGACGGAAACTATGGCTACACCTTC. The chain combines TRBV28 with TRBJ1-2; D perhaps matches TRBD1 (5 bases). This CDR3 comprises 13 residues. V was pared by 8 bases and J by 2 bases, with 12 bases between. The V gene's germline CDR1 is MDHEN and CDR2 SYDVKM.

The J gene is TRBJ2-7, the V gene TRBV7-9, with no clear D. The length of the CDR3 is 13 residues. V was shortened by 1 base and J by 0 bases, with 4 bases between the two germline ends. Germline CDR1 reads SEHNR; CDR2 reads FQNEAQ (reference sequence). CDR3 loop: CASSLDSSYEQYF. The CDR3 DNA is TGTGCCAGCAGCTTAGACAGCTCCTACGAGCAGTACTTC.

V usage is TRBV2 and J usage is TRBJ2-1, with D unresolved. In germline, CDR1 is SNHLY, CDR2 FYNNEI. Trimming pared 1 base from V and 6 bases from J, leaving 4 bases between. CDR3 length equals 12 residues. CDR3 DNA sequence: TGTGCCAGCAGTGAAGTTATCAATGAGCAGTTCTTC. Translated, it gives CASSEVINEQFF.

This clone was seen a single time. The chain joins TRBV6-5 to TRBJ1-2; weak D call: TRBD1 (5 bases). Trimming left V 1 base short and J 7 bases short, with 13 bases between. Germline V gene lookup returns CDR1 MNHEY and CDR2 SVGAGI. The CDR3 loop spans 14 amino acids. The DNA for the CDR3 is TGTGCCAGCAGTTACTATGGGCAGGGCCTTGGCTACACCTTC. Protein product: CASSYYGQGLGYTF.

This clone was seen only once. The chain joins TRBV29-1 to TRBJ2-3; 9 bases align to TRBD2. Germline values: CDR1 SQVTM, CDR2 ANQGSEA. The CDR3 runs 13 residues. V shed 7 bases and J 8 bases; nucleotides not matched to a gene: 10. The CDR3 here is CSGWGGRAPTQYF. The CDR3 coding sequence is TGCAGCGGCTGGGGCGGGAGGGCCCCTACGCAGTATTTT.

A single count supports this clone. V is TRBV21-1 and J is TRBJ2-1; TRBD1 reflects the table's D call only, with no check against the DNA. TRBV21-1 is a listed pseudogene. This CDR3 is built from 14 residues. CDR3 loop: CASSKYNQPNEQFF. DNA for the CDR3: TGTGCCAGCAGCAAATACAACCAACCCAATGAGCAGTTCTTC.

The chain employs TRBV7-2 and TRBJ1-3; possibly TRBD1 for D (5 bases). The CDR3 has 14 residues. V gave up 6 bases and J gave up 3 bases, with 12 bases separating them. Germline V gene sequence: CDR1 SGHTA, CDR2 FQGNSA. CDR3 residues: CASRQQVVGNTIYF. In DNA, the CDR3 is TGTGCCAGCAGACAACAGGTTGTTGGAAACACCATATATTTT.